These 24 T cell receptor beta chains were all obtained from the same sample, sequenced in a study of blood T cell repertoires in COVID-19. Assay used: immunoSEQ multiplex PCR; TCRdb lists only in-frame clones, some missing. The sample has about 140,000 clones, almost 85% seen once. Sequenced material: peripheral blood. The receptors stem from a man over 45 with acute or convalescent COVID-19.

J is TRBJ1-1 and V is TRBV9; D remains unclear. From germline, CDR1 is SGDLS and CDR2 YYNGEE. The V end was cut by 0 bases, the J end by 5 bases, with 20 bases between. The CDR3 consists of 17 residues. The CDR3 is CASSVESRPRGWTEAFF. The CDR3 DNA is TGTGCCAGCAGCGTAGAATCCCGGCCTCGAGGATGGACTGAAGCTTTCTTT.

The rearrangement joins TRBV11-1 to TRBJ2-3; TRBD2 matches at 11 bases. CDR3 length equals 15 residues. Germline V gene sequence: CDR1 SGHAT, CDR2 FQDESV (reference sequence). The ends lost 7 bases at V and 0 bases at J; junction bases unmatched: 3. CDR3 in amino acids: CASTRLAGSTDTQYF. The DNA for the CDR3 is TGTGCCAGCACCCGACTAGCGGGAAGCACAGATACGCAGTATTTT.

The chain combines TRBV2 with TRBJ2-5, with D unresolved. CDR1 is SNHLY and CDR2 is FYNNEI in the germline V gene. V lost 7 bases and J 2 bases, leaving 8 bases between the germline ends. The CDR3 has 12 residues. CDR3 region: CASTYSQETQYF. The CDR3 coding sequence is TGTGCCAGCACCTACAGTCAAGAGACCCAGTACTTC.

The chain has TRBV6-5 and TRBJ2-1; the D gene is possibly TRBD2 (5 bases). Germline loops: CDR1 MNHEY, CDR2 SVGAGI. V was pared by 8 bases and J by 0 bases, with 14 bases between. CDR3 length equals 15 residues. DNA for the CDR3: TGTGCCAGCGGATTCAGCGGTAGCTCCTACAATGAGCAGTTCTTC. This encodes CASGFSGSSYNEQFF.

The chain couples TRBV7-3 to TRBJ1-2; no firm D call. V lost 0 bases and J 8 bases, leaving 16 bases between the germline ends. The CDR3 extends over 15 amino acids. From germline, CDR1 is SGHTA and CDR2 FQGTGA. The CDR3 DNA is TGTGCCAGCAGCTTAACTTGGGGTGGCCGGGAAGGCTACACCTTC. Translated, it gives CASSLTWGGREGYTF.

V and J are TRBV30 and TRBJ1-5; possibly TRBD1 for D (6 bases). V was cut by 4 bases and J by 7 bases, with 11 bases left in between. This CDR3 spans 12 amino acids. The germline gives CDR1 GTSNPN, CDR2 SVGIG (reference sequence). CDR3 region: CAWTGGGQPQHF. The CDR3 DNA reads TGTGCCTGGACGGGGGGCGGCCAGCCCCAGCATTTT.

CDR3 sequence reads: CASSQRGGQETQYF. Written as DNA, the CDR3 is TGTGCCAGCAGCCAAAGGGGGGGGCAAGAGACCCAGTACTTC. The gene calls are TRBV3-1 (or the pseudogene TRBV3-2) and TRBJ2-5, with a weak D call TRBD2 (7 bases). The V gene lost 2 bases and the J gene lost 2 bases, with 9 bases spanning the gap. CDR3 size: 14 residues. CDR1 and CDR2 from the germline V gene are LGHDT and YNNKEL (reference sequence).

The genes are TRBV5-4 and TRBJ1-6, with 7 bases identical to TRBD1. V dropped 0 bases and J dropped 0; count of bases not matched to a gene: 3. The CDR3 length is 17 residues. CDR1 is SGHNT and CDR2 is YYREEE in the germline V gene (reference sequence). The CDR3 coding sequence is TGTGCCAGCAGCTTGGCTGGGGACAGCTCCTATAATTCACCCCTCCACTTT. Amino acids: CASSLAGDSSYNSPLHF.

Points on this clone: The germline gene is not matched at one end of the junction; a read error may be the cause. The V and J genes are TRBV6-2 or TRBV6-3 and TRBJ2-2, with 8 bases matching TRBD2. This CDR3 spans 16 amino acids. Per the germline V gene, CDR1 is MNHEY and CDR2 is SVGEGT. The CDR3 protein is CASSNSPLAGTGELFF. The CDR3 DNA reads TGTGCCAGCAGTAACTCCCCCCTAGCGGGCACCGGGGAGCTGTTTTTT.

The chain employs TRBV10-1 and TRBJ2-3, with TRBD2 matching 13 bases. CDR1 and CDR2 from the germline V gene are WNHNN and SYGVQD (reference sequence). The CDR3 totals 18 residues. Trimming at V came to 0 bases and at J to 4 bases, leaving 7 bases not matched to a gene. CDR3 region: CASSESYVTSGGSDTQYF. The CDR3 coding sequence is TGCGCCAGCAGTGAGTCCTATGTGACTAGCGGGGGGTCAGATACGCAGTATTTT.

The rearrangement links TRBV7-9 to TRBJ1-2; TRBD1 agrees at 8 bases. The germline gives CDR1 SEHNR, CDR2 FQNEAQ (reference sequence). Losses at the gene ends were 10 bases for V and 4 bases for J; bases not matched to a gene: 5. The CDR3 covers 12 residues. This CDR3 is CATGQGSYGYTF. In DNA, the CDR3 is TGTGCCACCGGACAGGGCAGCTATGGCTACACCTTC.

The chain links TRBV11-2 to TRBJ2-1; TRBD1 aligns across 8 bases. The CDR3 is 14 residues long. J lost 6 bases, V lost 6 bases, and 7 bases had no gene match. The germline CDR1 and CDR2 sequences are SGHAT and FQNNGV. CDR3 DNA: TGTGCCAGCAGACCACAGGGGGGTTTCAATGAGCAGTTCTTC. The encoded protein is CASRPQGGFNEQFF.

The CDR3 sequence is CASSLLAGAYNEQFF. The CDR3, as DNA: TGTGCCAGCAGCCTACTAGCGGGGGCCTACAATGAGCAGTTCTTC. V is TRBV6-5 and J is TRBJ2-1; 11 bases are a match to TRBD2. The CDR3 contains 15 residues. V shed 6 bases, J shed 2 bases, and the junction held 3 bases outside the gene matches. CDR1 and CDR2 from the germline V gene are MNHEY and SVGAGI.

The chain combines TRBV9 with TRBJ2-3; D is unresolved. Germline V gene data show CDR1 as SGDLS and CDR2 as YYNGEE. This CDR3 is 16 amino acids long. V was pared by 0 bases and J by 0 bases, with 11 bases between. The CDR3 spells CASSVGTLSSTDTQYF. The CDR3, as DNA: TGTGCCAGCAGCGTAGGAACTTTGTCTAGCACAGATACGCAGTATTTT.

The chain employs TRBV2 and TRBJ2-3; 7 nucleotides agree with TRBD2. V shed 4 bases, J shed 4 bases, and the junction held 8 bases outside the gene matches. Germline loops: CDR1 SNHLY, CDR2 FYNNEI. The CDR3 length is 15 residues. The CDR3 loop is CASSVGEGGSDTQYF. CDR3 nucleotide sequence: TGTGCCAGCAGTGTCGGGGAGGGAGGGTCAGATACGCAGTATTTT.

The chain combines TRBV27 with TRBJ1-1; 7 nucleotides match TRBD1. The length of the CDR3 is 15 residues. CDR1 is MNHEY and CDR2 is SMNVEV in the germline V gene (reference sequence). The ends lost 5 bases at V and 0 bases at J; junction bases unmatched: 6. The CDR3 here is CASSPRTGMNTEAFF. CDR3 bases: TGTGCCAGCAGTCCCCGGACAGGCATGAACACTGAAGCTTTCTTT.

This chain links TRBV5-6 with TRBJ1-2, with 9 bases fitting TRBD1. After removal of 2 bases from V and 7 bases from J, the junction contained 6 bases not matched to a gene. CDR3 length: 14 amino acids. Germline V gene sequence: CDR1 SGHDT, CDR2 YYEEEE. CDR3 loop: CASSFGTGTIGYTF. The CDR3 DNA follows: TGTGCCAGCAGCTTCGGGACAGGGACTATTGGCTACACCTTC.

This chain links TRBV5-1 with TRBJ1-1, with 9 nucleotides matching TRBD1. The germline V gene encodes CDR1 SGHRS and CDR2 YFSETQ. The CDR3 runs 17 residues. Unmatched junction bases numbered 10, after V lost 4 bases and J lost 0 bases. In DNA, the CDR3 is TGCGCCAGCAGCCCCGGGACAGGGAGGAGTCTGAACACTGAAGCTTTCTTT. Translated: CASSPGTGRSLNTEAFF.

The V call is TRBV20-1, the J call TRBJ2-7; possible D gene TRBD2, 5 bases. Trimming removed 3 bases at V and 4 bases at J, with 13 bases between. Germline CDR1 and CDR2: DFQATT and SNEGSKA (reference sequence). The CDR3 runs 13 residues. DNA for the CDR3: TGCAGTGCTAGTCCGGGGAGCGGTTACGAGCAGTACTTC. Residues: CSASPGSGYEQYF.

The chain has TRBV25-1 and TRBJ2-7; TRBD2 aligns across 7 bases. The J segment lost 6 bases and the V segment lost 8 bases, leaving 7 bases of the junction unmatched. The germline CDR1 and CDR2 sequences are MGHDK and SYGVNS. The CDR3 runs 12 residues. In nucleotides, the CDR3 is TGTGCCAGCCGGGATAGCGGGTTCGAGCAGTACTTC. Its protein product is CASRDSGFEQYF.

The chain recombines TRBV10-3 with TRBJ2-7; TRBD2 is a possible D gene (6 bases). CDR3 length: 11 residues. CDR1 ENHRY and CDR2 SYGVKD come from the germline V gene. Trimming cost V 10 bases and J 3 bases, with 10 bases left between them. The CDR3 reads CATLGGYEQYF. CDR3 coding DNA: TGTGCCACTCTGGGGGGCTACGAGCAGTACTTC.

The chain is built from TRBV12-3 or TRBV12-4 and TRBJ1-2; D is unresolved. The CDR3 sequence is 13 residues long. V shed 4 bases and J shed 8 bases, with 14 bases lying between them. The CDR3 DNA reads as TGTGCCAGCAGTTGGAGCGGACCGGCAGGCTACACCTTC. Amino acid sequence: CASSWSGPAGYTF.

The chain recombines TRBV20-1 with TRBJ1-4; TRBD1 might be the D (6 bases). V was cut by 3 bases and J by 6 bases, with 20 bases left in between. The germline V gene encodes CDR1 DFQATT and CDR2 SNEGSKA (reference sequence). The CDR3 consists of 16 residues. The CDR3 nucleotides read TGCAGTGCTAGTCCCCTCGACAGGCTGAAATATGAAAAACTGTTTTTT. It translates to CSASPLDRLKYEKLFF.

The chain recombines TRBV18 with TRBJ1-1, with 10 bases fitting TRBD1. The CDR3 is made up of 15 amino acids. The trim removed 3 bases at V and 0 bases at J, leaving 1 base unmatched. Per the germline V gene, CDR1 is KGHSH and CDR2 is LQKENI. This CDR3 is CASSPGQGMNTEAFF. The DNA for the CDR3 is TGTGCCAGCTCACCGGGACAGGGGATGAACACTGAAGCTTTCTTT.